The rows below give T cell receptor beta chains drawn from one sample of a study of CD8+ T cells in alopecia areata. The method was immunoSEQ multiplex PCR; TCRdb's version includes in-frame clones alone and lacks a portion of them. The top ten hold under 15% of the sample, which has some 150,000 clones, approximately 86% seen once. Sequenced material: CD8+ T cells sorted from blood, taken at week 4, from a patient treated with tofacitinib. The receptors were gathered from a human donor with alopecia areata. CDR3s include the opening cysteine and the closing phenylalanine or tryptophan. The D gene is left open where the match is weak. For some rows the clone size is stated as once, few or many, or as a class when expanded; others skip it.

D	size	J	V	DNA	CDR3
TRBD1	once	TRBJ2-7	TRBV4-1	TGCGCCAGCAGCCAAGAAGACAGGGGACGCTACGAGCAGTACTTC	CASSQEDRGRYEQYF
TRBD1	NA	TRBJ2-7	TRBV7-6	TGTGCCAGCAGCTTAGGGACAGGGGGGAGCGAGCAGTACTTC	CASSLGTGGSEQYF
NA	NA	TRBJ1-5	TRBV7-8	TGTGCCAGCAGCTTAGGATATTGGGGAGAAAGGGATCAGCCCCAGCATTTT	CASSLGYWGERDQPQHF
NA	NA	TRBJ2-1	TRBV4-1	TGCGCCAGCAGCCAAGTTCGCGGTGATGAGCAGTTCTTC	CASSQVRGDEQFF
TRBD2	NA	TRBJ2-1	TRBV29-1	TGCAGCGTTTACGGGGGGACCTACAATGAGCAGTTCTTC	CSVYGGTYNEQFF
NA	NA	TRBJ2-3	TRBV14	TGTGCCAGCAGCCTCTATCTACCTCCAGATACGCAGTATTTT	CASSLYLPPDTQYF
NA	NA	TRBJ2-7	TRBV4-1	TGCGCCAGCAGCCAAGTACTAGGTGCGACGCGCGAGCAGTACTTC	CASSQVLGATREQYF
TRBD1	NA	TRBJ1-2	TRBV5-5	TGTGCCAGCCGCGGACAGGTGCACGGCTACACCTTC	CASRGQVHGYTF
TRBD1	NA	TRBJ1-1	TRBV29-1	TGCAGCGCCCCCGGGACAGGCACTGAAGCTTTCTTT	CSAPGTGTEAFF
NA	NA	TRBJ1-2	TRBV13	TGTGCCAGCAGCTCTGACGGTTCCTATGGCTACACCTTC	CASSSDGSYGYTF
TRBD2	NA	TRBJ2-1	TRBV30	TGTGCCTGGAGTGACACTAGCGGGAGTTACCATGAGCAGTTCTTC	CAWSDTSGSYHEQFF
NA	NA	TRBJ2-7	TRBV5-4	TGTGCCAGCAGCTCCCGGGACAACTCCTACGAGCAGTACTTC	CASSSRDNSYEQYF
TRBD2	NA	TRBJ2-2	TRBV4-1	TGCGCCAGCAGCCAAGATATACTAGCGGGAACGACCGGGGAGCTGTTTTTT	CASSQDILAGTTGELFF
NA	NA	TRBJ1-2	TRBV9	TGTGCCAGCAGCCAGACAGCCTATGGCTACACCTTC	CASSQTAYGYTF
NA	NA	TRBJ2-1	TRBV29-1	TGCAGCGTTCCCCGAGAACGGGGCAATGAGCAGTTCTTC	CSVPRERGNEQFF
NA	few	TRBJ2-3	TRBV4-1	TGCGCCAGCAGCCAACTCTTAGCGCCACGCACAGATACGCAGTATTTT	CASSQLLAPRTDTQYF
TRBD1	NA	TRBJ2-3	TRBV6-6	TGTGCCAGCACCTCAGGGGGAGATACGCAGTATTTT	CASTSGGDTQYF
NA	NA	TRBJ2-1	TRBV27	TGTGCCAGCAGTTTATTCTGGGGGCGCAGAAATGAGCAGTTCTTC	CASSLFWGRRNEQFF
NA	NA	TRBJ2-3	TRBV6-5	TGTGCCAGCAGTTACTCAGCCTGGAATACGCAGTATTTT	CASSYSAWNTQYF
NA	NA	TRBJ1-2	TRBV27	TGTGCCAGCAGTTTGGGGGCCGGGCAGTACTATGGCTACACCTTC	CASSLGAGQYYGYTF
TRBD2	NA	TRBJ2-7	TRBV5-1	TGCGCCAGCAGCTTGGAAGCGGGAGGCTCCTACGAGCAGTACTTC	CASSLEAGGSYEQYF
TRBD1	NA	TRBJ1-1	TRBV5-4	TGTGCCAGCAGCCTCCGGGACAGGAACACTGAAGCTTTCTTT	CASSLRDRNTEAFF
NA	NA	TRBJ2-6	TRBV30	TGTGCCTGGACGGGATGGTCTGGGGCCAACGTCCTGACTTTC	CAWTGWSGANVLTF
NA	once	TRBJ2-3	TRBV7-6	TGTGCCAGCAGCTTAGCGGCTCTCACAGGGCGTATGGCAGATACGCAGTATTTT	CASSLAALTGRMADTQYF
NA	NA	TRBJ2-7	TRBV4-1	TGCGCCAGCAGCCAAGAACCCCTTGGGGGGCCATATTACGAGCAGTACTTC	CASSQEPLGGPYYEQYF
TRBD2	NA	TRBJ2-3	TRBV6-1	TGTGCCAGCAGTGACAGTGGACTAGGACTAGATACGCAGTATTTT	CASSDSGLGLDTQYF
TRBD2	NA	TRBJ2-1	TRBV29-1	TGCAGCGTTAAACTAGCGGGAATTTCCTACAATGAGCAGTTCTTC	CSVKLAGISYNEQFF
NA	once	TRBJ2-5	TRBV7-9	TGTGCCAGCAGCTTAGCGTTAGGTCGAGAGACCCAGTACTTC	CASSLALGRETQYF
NA	NA	TRBJ2-7	TRBV5-6	TGTGCCAGCAGCTTATCTACATACGAGCAGTACTTC	CASSLSTYEQYF
NA	NA	TRBJ2-1	TRBV9	TGTGCCAGCAGCGTCTCGGGGGACAATGAGCAGTTCTTC	CASSVSGDNEQFF
TRBD2	NA	TRBJ2-1	TRBV13	TGTGCCAGCAGCTTCGGGACTAGCGGGGACAATGAGCAGTTCTTC	CASSFGTSGDNEQFF
NA	NA	TRBJ2-7	TRBV7-9	TGTGCCAGCAGCTTAGCACAGGAGACCTACGAGCAGTACTTC	CASSLAQETYEQYF
NA	NA	TRBJ2-3	TRBV28	TGTGCCAGCAGTTCCGCACAGGGTTACACAGATACGCAGTATTTT	CASSSAQGYTDTQYF
TRBD1	NA	TRBJ2-3	TRBV5-1	TGCGCCAGCAGCTTCCGGGACAGGGGGCCAGATACGCAGTATTTT	CASSFRDRGPDTQYF
NA	NA	TRBJ2-7	TRBV7-6	TGTGCCAGCAGCTCACCTCGGACGCTAAGCTCCTACGAGCAGTACTTC	CASSSPRTLSSYEQYF